The source of this T cell receptor beta chain is a study of blood T cell repertoires in COVID-19. Study as a whole: COVID-19 samples, acute and convalescent, were from the United States, Italy and Spain.

In the original analysis: The assay estimated nucleated cells by amplifying reference gene primers. Method: immunoSEQ multiplex PCR; TCRdb's copy keeps in-frame clones and lacks some. From that table come the V and J calls and clone size; the DNA was used to work out D and trimming. The table shows under 150,000 clones, with approximately 80% occurring only once. The germline gives CDR1 SGHVS, CDR2 FNYEAQ. Trimming cost V 8 bases and J 4 bases; bases outside gene matches: 6. CDR3 size: 15 residues. The chain employs TRBV7-6 and TRBJ2-1; TRBD2 matches 12 bases. The receptor comes from a human donor in a cohort sampled during active COVID-19. The sequenced material came from peripheral blood. This CDR3 is CASSSSGGAYNEQFF. The CDR3, as DNA: TGTGCCAGCTCCTCTAGCGGGGGGGCTTACAATGAGCAGTTCTTC.